A selection of T cell receptor beta chains follows, all from one sample in a study of read filtering for tumor transcriptome and immune sequencing. TCRdb re-called the reads with MiXCR, one entry per CDR3 protein. This table has tens of thousands of distinct CDR3 sequences, approximately 13% appearing once. Sequencing was performed on a population of CD138-negative cells sorted from bone marrow. The receptors were sampled from a donor at least 40 years old with multiple myeloma. CDR3s include the opening cysteine and the closing phenylalanine or tryptophan. Clone sizes are given selectively: once, few, many, or a class where the clone is expanded.

j_gene	v_gene	abundance	CDR3aa
TRBJ2-1	TRBV28	many	CASSPLGLKTSGGNNEQFF
TRBJ2-1	TRBV12-3/TRBV12-4	many	CASSLHRTSYNEQFF
TRBJ2-1	TRBV29-1	many	CSVGAGDLWSYNEQFF
TRBJ2-7	TRBV5-1	many	CASSMAGAYEQYF
TRBJ2-2	TRBV30	NA	CAWRGTGVAGELSF
TRBJ1-5	TRBV12-3/TRBV12-4	many	CASSLQGGGGQPQHF
TRBJ2-1	TRBV20-1	many	CSAPGLAGEGYNEQFF
TRBJ1-1	TRBV5-8	many	CASSLGAGWTEAFF
TRBJ2-2	TRBV7-8	many	CASSKRKGTGELFF
NA	TRBV7-2	NA	CASSPGAGQGANEQYF
TRBJ2-5	TRBV6-6	many	CASSYSRQGETQYF
TRBJ2-1	TRBV4-1	NA	CASSQNNEQFF
TRBJ2-1	TRBV9	many	CASSRDGYNEQFF
TRBJ2-1	TRBV5-1	many	CASSLEQQDEQFF
TRBJ1-1	TRBV9	NA	CASSVFMDGEAFF
TRBJ2-2	TRBV3-1	many	CASSRGTGNTGELFF
TRBJ2-2	TRBV7-2	many	CASTAAFLNTGELFF
TRBJ2-1	TRBV7-2	NA	CASSFHNEQLF
TRBJ2-3	TRBV6-6	many	CASSHPRGEASTDTQYF
TRBJ2-1	TRBV10-2	many	CASRTTSNEQFF
TRBJ1-5	TRBV7-9	many	CASSIEGRKPQHF
TRBJ2-3	TRBV20-1	NA	CKGSRGATDTQYF
TRBJ1-5	TRBV20-1	many	CSALSGQGKQPQHF
TRBJ2-1	TRBV19	many	CASKTRGGSYNEQFF
TRBJ1-2	TRBV24-1	few	CATGDQGQGRYGYTF